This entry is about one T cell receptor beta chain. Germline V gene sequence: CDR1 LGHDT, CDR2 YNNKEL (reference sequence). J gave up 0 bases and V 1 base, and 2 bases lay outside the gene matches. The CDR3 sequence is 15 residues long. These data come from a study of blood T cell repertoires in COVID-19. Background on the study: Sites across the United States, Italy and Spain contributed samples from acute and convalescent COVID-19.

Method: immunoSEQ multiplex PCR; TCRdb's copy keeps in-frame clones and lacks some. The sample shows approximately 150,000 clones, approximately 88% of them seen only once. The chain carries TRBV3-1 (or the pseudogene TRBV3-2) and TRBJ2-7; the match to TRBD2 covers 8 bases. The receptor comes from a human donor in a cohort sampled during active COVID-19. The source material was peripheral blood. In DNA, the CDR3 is TGTGCCAGCAGCCAAGTAGCGGGGAGCTCCTACGAGCAGTACTTC. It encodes CASSQVAGSSYEQYF.